The entry below gives a single T cell receptor (beta chain) sequence along with its context. The sample originates from a study of blood T cell repertoires in COVID-19. Generated by immunoSEQ multiplex PCR, the TCRdb table keeps only in-frame clones and is missing some. The top ten hold around 3.6% of the sample, which has 250,000 or so clones, 88% seen once. The sequence was collected from a woman aged 30 to 39 who had been exposed to COVID-19. The material sequenced was PBMCs or T cells enriched from blood (not recorded which).

CDR3 sequence reads: CASSPPGQGGTGELFF. The CDR3 nucleotides are TGCGCCAGCAGCCCCCCAGGACAGGGGGGAACCGGGGAGCTGTTTTTT. The chain recombines TRBV5-1 with TRBJ2-2, with 10 nucleotides matching TRBD1. The CDR3 length is 16 residues. Germline CDR1 reads SGHRS; CDR2 reads YFSETQ. V shed 4 bases, J shed 5 bases, and the junction held 8 bases outside the gene matches.